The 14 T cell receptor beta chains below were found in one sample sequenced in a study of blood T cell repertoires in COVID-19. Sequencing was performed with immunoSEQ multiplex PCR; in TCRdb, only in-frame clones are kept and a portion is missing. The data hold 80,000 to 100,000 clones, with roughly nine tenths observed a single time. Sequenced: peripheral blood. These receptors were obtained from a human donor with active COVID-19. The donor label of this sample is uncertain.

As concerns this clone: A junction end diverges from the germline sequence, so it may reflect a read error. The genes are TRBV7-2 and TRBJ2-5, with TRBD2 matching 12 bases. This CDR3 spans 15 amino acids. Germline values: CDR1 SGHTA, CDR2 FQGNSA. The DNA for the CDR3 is TGTGCCAGCAGCCTAGCGGGGGGGGACCAAGAGACCCAGTACTTC. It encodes CASSLAGGDQETQYF.

Here the CDR3 DNA reads TGTGCTAGTGGCCCCAGGCCTAACACTGAAGCTTTCTTT. Protein: CASGPRPNTEAFF. The chain employs TRBV12-5 and TRBJ1-1; no clear D. The V end was cut by 6 bases, the J end by 2 bases, with 10 bases between. The CDR3 runs 13 residues. CDR1 LGHNT and CDR2 FRNRAP come from the germline V gene.

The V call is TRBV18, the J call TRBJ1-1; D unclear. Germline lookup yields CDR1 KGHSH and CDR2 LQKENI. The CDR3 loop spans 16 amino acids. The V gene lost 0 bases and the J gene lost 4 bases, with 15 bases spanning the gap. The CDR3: CASSPPVLGRGTEAFF. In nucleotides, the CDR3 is TGTGCCAGCTCACCACCGGTATTGGGCCGGGGCACTGAAGCTTTCTTT.

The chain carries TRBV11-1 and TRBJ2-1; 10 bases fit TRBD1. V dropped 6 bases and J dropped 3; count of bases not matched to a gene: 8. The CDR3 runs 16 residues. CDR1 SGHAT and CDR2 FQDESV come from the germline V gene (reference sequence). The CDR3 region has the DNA TGTGCCAGCAGTCAAGGGACAGGGGCCAACTACAATGAGCAGTTCTTC. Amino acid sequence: CASSQGTGANYNEQFF.

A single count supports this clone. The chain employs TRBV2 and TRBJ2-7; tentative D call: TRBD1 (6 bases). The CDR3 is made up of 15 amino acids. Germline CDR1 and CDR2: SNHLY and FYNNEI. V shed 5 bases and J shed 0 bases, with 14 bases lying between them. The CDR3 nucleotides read TGTGCCAGCAGTTTACAGGGTGTAAACTCCTACGAGCAGTACTTC. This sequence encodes CASSLQGVNSYEQYF.

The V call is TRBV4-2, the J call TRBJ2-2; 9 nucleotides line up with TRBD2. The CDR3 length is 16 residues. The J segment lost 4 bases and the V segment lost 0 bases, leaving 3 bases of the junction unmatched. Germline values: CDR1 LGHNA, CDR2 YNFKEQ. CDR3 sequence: CASSQDPAGGTGELFF. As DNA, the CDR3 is TGTGCCAGCAGCCAAGACCCAGCGGGGGGCACCGGGGAGCTGTTTTTT.

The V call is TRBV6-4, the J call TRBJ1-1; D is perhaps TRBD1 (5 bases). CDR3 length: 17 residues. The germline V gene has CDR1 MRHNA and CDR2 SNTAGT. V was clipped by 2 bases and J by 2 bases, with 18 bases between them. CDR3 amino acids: CASSDVNRPLPNTEAFF. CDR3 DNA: TGTGCCAGCAGTGACGTTAACAGGCCCCTCCCTAACACTGAAGCTTTCTTT.

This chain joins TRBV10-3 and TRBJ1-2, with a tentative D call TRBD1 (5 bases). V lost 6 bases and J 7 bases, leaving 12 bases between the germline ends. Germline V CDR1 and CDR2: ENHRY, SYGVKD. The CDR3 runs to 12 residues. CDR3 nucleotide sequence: TGTGCCATCAGCCCAGACGGGGGTGGCTACACCTTC. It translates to CAISPDGGGYTF.

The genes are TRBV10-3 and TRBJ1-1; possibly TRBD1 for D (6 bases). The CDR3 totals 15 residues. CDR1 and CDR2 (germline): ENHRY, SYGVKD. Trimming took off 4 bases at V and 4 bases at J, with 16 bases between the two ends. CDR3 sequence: CAISGGRGRGTEAFF. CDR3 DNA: TGTGCCATCAGTGGGGGCAGGGGAAGGGGCACTGAAGCTTTCTTT.

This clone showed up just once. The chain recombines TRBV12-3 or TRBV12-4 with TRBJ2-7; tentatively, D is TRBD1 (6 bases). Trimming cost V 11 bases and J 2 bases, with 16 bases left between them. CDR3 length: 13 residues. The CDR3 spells CAVQGNLPYEQYF. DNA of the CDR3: TGTGCCGTACAGGGTAACCTTCCCTACGAGCAGTACTTC.

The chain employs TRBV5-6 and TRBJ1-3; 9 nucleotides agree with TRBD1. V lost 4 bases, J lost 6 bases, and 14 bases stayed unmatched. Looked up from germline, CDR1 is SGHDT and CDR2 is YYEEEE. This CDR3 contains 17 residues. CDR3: CASSLLQGARWENTIYF. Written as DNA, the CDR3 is TGTGCCAGCAGCCTTCTACAGGGGGCAAGATGGGAAAACACCATATATTTT.

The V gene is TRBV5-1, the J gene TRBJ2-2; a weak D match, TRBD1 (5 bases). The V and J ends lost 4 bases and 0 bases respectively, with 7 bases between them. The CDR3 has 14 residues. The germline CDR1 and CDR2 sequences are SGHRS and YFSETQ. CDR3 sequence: CASSKDTNTGELFF. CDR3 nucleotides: TGCGCCAGCAGCAAGGACACGAACACCGGGGAGCTGTTTTTT.

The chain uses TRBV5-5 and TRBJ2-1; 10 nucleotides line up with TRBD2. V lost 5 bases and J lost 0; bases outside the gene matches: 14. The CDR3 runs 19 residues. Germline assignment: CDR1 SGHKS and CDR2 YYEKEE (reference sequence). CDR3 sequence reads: CASSLSGGVTYSSYNEQFF. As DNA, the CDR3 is TGTGCCAGCAGTTTGAGCGGGGGGGTAACTTACAGCTCCTACAATGAGCAGTTCTTC.

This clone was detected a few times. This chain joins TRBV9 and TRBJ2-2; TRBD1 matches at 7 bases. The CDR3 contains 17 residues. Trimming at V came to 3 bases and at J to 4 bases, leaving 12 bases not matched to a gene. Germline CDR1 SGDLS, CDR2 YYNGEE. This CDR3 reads CASSGETGTAATGELFF. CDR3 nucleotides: TGTGCCAGCAGCGGGGAGACCGGGACAGCGGCCACCGGGGAGCTGTTTTTT.